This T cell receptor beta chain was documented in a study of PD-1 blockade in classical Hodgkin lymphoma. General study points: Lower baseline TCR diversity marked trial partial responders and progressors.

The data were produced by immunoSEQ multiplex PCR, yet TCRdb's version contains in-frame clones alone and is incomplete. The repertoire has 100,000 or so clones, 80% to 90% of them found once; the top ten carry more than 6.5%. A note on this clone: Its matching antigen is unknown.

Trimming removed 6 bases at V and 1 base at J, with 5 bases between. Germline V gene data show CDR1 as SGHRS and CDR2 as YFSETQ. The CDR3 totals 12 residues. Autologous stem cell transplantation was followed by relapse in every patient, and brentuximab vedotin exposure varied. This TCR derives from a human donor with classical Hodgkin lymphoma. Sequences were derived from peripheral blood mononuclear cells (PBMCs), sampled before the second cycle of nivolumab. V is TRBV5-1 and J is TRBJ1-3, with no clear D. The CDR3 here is CASTGSGNTIYF. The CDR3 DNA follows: TGCGCCAGCACCGGGTCTGGAAACACCATATATTTT.